This T cell receptor (beta chain) appears in the sequencing data of a study of blood T cell repertoires in COVID-19. The germline gives CDR1 MNHEY, CDR2 SMNVEV (reference sequence). The CDR3 consists of 16 residues. The ends lost 5 bases at V and 3 bases at J; junction bases unmatched: 9. Study processing details: Amplification with reference gene primers provided the estimates of nucleated cell counts. This table comes from immunoSEQ multiplex PCR, and its TCRdb copy is limited to in-frame clones, with some not included. The DNA gave D and trimming, while V, J and clone size come from that table. The sample records approximately 280,000 clones, around 85% being singletons.

The sequence was obtained from a woman aged 40 to 50 who had recovered from COVID-19. The chain has TRBV27 and TRBJ2-2; TRBD1 agrees at 7 bases. The sample was PBMCs or T cells enriched from blood (not recorded which). The CDR3 bases are TGTGCCAGCAGTCATGACAGGGTCTCCTACACCGGGGAGCTGTTTTTT. It yields the protein CASSHDRVSYTGELFF.